These 32 T cell receptor beta chains were sequenced from one sample in a study of T-cell reconstitution after alpha-beta-depleted transplantation in children. The library targeted TCRbeta and was prepared with unique molecular identifiers. TCRdb re-analysed the PCR reads in MiXCR, keeping a single row per CDR3 protein. The data contain 210,000 or so distinct CDR3 sequences, around 9.5% of them singletons. The starting material was PBMCs from the stem cell graft donor, obtained from the stem cell graft. These receptors were taken from a human donor who donated a stem cell graft to a child with acute lymphoblastic leukemia.

Only a few counts were recorded for this clonotype. The V call is TRBV4-1, the J call TRBJ2-7; D is tentatively TRBD1 or TRBD2 (5 bases each). The CDR3 covers 15 residues. Germline-derived CDR1 and CDR2 are MGHRA and YSYEKL. Trimming shortened V by 0 bases and J by 6 bases, and 15 bases separated the two germline ends. The CDR3: CASSQDYKGRPEQYF. CDR3 nucleotide sequence: TGCGCCAGCAGCCAAGATTATAAGGGACGGCCCGAGCAGTACTTC.

This clonotype was picked up many times. This sequence joins TRBV10-3 and TRBJ1-5; D call uncertain. This CDR3 contains 13 residues. V lost 8 bases and J 3 bases, leaving 11 bases between the germline ends. The germline V gene encodes CDR1 ENHRY and CDR2 SYGVKD. CDR3 DNA sequence: TGTGCCATCGCAAAGGACCCCAATCAGCCCCAGCATTTT. It encodes CAIAKDPNQPQHF.

This clonotype was counted at least ten times. The gene calls are TRBV7-9 and TRBJ2-3; no definite D call. The CDR3 covers 13 residues. Trimming stripped 5 bases from V and 2 bases from J, with 8 bases between. The germline V gene encodes CDR1 SEHNR and CDR2 FQNEAQ (reference sequence). The CDR3 coding sequence is TGTGCCAGCAGCGACCTATACACAGATACGCAGTATTTT. Translation gives CASSDLYTDTQYF.

The sample holds a few counts of this clonotype. V is TRBV20-1 and J is TRBJ2-5, with 7 positions matching TRBD1. The CDR3 sequence is 15 residues long. With 4 bases clipped from V and 5 bases from J, the junction kept 13 bases outside the gene matches. The germline V gene encodes CDR1 DFQATT and CDR2 SNEGSKA (reference sequence). The DNA of the CDR3 is TGCAGTGCTACCTTCAGCCCAGGGGGTTCGGAGACCCAGTACTTC. This codes for CSATFSPGGSETQYF.

This clonotype was counted only a few times. V and J are TRBV3-1 and TRBJ1-4; D perhaps matches TRBD1 (5 bases). The ends were cut back, 1 base at V and 6 bases at J, with 15 bases in the middle. CDR1 is LGHDT, CDR2 YNNKEL, per germline (reference sequence). The CDR3 covers 16 residues. The CDR3 DNA reads as TGTGCCAGCAGCCAAGTAGGAGGGTCGGGGCATGAAAAACTGTTTTTT. Residues: CASSQVGGSGHEKLFF. Together with reference TRBV3-1 and TRBJ1-4, the CDR3 gives the full variable domain: DTAVSQTPKYLVTQMGNDKSIKCEQNLGHDTMYWYKQDSKKFLKIMFSYNNKELIINETVPNRFSPKSPDKAHLNLHINSLELGDSAVYFCASSQVGGSGHEKLFFGSGTQLSVL.

This clonotype showed up just a few times. This chain links TRBV7-8 with TRBJ1-6; no reliable D call. Germline CDR1 and CDR2: SGHVS and FQNEAQ. The ends were cut back, 5 bases at V and 5 bases at J, with 16 bases in the middle. This CDR3 spans 16 amino acids. CDR3 amino acids: CASSQIRPRNNSPLHF. CDR3 DNA sequence: TGTGCCAGCAGCCAAATTCGGCCTCGTAATAATTCACCCCTCCACTTT.

This clonotype was seen at least ten times. The chain employs TRBV11-2 and TRBJ2-7, with D hard to call. Trimming took off 5 bases at V and 4 bases at J, with 9 bases between the two ends. Germline V gene lookup returns CDR1 SGHAT and CDR2 FQNNGV. This CDR3 is built from 12 residues. The DNA of the CDR3 is TGTGCCAGCAGCACTGAAATTTACGAGCAGTACTTC. Protein: CASSTEIYEQYF. Full variable domain (remainder filled in from reference TRBV11-2 and TRBJ2-7): EAGVAQSPRYKIIEKRQSVAFWCNPISGHATLYWYQQILGQGPKLLIQFQNNGVVDDSQLPKDRFSAERLKGVDSTLKIQPAKLEDSAVYLCASSTEIYEQYFGPGTRLTVT.

The sample holds many counts of this clonotype. The chain recombines TRBV9 with TRBJ2-3; D gene ambiguous. Germline assignment: CDR1 SGDLS and CDR2 YYNGEE. The V gene lost 0 bases and the J gene lost 1 base, with 9 bases spanning the gap. The CDR3 length is 15 residues. Here the CDR3 reads CASSVDYTGTDTQYF. The CDR3 coding sequence is TGTGCCAGCAGCGTAGATTACACGGGCACAGATACGCAGTATTTT.

This clonotype has more than one count but fewer than ten. The chain links TRBV20-1 to TRBJ2-4; D gene uncertain. Trimming pared 6 bases from V and 7 bases from J, leaving 10 bases between. In germline, CDR1 is DFQATT, CDR2 SNEGSKA (reference sequence). There are 11 residues in the CDR3. The CDR3 nucleotides are TGCAGTGCCGAGACTGGGAACATTCAGTACTTC. Residues: CSAETGNIQYF.

This clonotype was counted a few times. This rearrangement joins TRBV20-1 to TRBJ1-2, with D possibly TRBD1 on 6 matching bases. V lost 0 bases and J lost 4, with 18 bases in between. CDR3 length: 16 amino acids. Germline values: CDR1 DFQATT, CDR2 SNEGSKA (reference sequence). The CDR3 region is CSARDRSGLGGYGYTF. The CDR3 region has the DNA TGCAGTGCTAGAGACCGGAGCGGATTAGGGGGCTATGGCTACACCTTC.

This clonotype has a handful of counts. This sequence joins TRBV7-2 and TRBJ1-1, with 7 bases fitting TRBD1. Germline V gives CDR1 SGHTA, CDR2 FQGNSA. V dropped 3 bases and J dropped 0; count of bases not matched to a gene: 7. The CDR3 contains 16 residues. DNA for the CDR3: TGTGCCAGCAGCTTCCCCCCGACAGGGTTGAACACTGAAGCTTTCTTT. Its protein is CASSFPPTGLNTEAFF. The whole variable domain, remainder taken from reference TRBV7-2 and TRBJ1-1, is GAGVSQSPSNKVTEKGKDVELRCDPISGHTALYWYRQSLGQGLEFLIYFQGNSAPDKSGLPSDRFSAERTGGSVSTLTIQRTQQEDSAVYLCASSFPPTGLNTEAFFGQGTRLTVV.

The chain links TRBV4-1 to TRBJ2-7, with D possibly TRBD1 on 5 matching bases. With 0 bases removed from V and 3 bases from J, the gap between germline ends came to 21 bases. The CDR3 runs to 18 residues. CDR1 and CDR2 (germline): MGHRA, YSYEKL. CDR3 in DNA: TGCGCCAGCAGCCAAGATACTCAGGGTCCAAAAAAAAACTACGAGCAGTACTTC. It codes for CASSQDTQGPKKNYEQYF.

This clonotype showed up many times. The CDR3 nucleotides read TGCGCCAGCAGCTTGTCCGAGGCAGTCGATTACACCTTC. This encodes CASSLSEAVDYTF. The chain has TRBV5-1 and TRBJ1-2; no firm D call. Germline V lookup: CDR1 SGHRS, CDR2 YFSETQ. V lost 1 base and J 11 bases, leaving 15 bases between the germline ends. CDR3 length: 13 residues.

A few counts support this clonotype. This chain joins TRBV5-1 and TRBJ2-3; 10 bases fit TRBD2. V shed 6 bases, J shed 3 bases, and the junction held 7 bases outside the gene matches. Germline CDR1 is SGHRS and CDR2 is YFSETQ. CDR3 size: 15 residues. The CDR3 nucleotides are TGCGCCAGCACGGCTAGCGGGGGCCCGACAGATACGCAGTATTTT. The encoded protein is CASTASGGPTDTQYF.

The V gene is TRBV5-1, the J gene TRBJ2-2; D assignment may be TRBD1 or TRBD2 (5 bases each). The V gene lost 7 bases and the J gene lost 1 base, with 11 bases spanning the gap. The V gene's germline CDR1 is SGHRS and CDR2 YFSETQ. This CDR3 is 14 amino acids long. CDR3 amino acids: CASRGGQNTGELFF. CDR3 sequence (DNA): TGCGCCAGCCGCGGAGGACAGAACACCGGGGAGCTGTTTTTT.

This clonotype was counted many times. The chain joins TRBV10-3 to TRBJ1-2, with TRBD1 identical over 7 bases. Per germline, CDR1 ENHRY and CDR2 SYGVKD. There are 15 residues in the CDR3. V shed 4 bases, J shed 2 bases, and the junction held 7 bases outside the gene matches. The CDR3 region has the DNA TGTGCCATCAGTGTAAAGGGACAGCTAAACTATGGCTACACCTTC. It yields the protein CAISVKGQLNYGYTF.

This clonotype appeared a few times. The V gene is TRBV6-2 or TRBV6-3, the J gene TRBJ2-7; no clear D. Germline loops: CDR1 MNHEY, CDR2 SVGEGT. This CDR3 is 13 amino acids long. V was shortened by 4 bases and J by 4 bases, with 11 bases between the two germline ends. The CDR3 nucleotides read TGTGCCAGCAGTTCACCCGGGTTTTACGAGCAGTACTTC. Protein sequence: CASSSPGFYEQYF.

The CDR3 protein is CSARTGESNQPQHF. CDR3 DNA sequence: TGCAGCGCAAGGACAGGGGAAAGCAATCAGCCCCAGCATTTT. The V call is TRBV29-1, the J call TRBJ1-5; 9 bases are shared with TRBD1. This CDR3 is 14 amino acids long. Germline CDR1 and CDR2: SQVTM and ANQGSEA. The V gene end was trimmed by 7 bases and the J gene end by 1 base; junction bases not matched to a gene: 5.

This clonotype appeared a few times. V and J are TRBV20-1 and TRBJ2-7, with D possibly TRBD2 on 6 matching bases. This CDR3 spans 14 amino acids. V lost 6 bases to trimming and J lost 0 bases, with 15 bases between them. Germline assignment: CDR1 DFQATT and CDR2 SNEGSKA (reference sequence). The chain's CDR3 is CSAPGLSISYEQYF. In DNA, the CDR3 is TGCAGTGCGCCGGGACTCTCTATCTCCTACGAGCAGTACTTC.

This clonotype was recorded many times. The chain links TRBV25-1 to TRBJ2-5; D tentatively fits TRBD1 or TRBD2 (6 bases each). CDR1 and CDR2 from the germline V gene are MGHDK and SYGVNS. The CDR3 runs to 14 residues. The V and J ends lost 5 bases and 5 bases respectively, with 15 bases between them. CDR3 DNA: TGTGCCAGCAGTCCAGAGGGGGGCGGGGAGACCCAGTACTTC. Its protein product is CASSPEGGGETQYF.

This clonotype was recorded many times. The chain recombines TRBV5-1 with TRBJ2-5; D call uncertain. Looked up from germline, CDR1 is SGHRS and CDR2 is YFSETQ. The V end lost 0 bases, the J end lost 3 bases, and 9 bases lay between the germline ends. The CDR3 is 14 amino acids. As DNA, the CDR3 is TGCGCCAGCAGCTTGGCCTCTGGAAAAGAGACCCAGTACTTC. Its translation is CASSLASGKETQYF.

V usage is TRBV10-3 and J usage is TRBJ2-3; TRBD2 is a possible D gene (7 bases). Deletions cut 6 bases from V and 0 bases from J, with 10 bases between. Per germline, CDR1 ENHRY and CDR2 SYGVKD. This CDR3 contains 14 residues. Here the CDR3 reads CAIRAGASTDTQYF. The CDR3 region has the DNA TGTGCCATCAGGGCGGGGGCTAGCACAGATACGCAGTATTTT.

V is TRBV7-8 and J is TRBJ1-1; 9 nucleotides match TRBD1. Germline loops: CDR1 SGHVS, CDR2 FQNEAQ. V trimming: 7 bases; J trimming: 1 base; junction bases outside the gene matches: 4. The CDR3 totals 14 residues. The CDR3 loop reads CASTDRGGNTEAFF. For the CDR3, the DNA is TGTGCCAGCACCGACAGGGGGGGGAACACTGAAGCTTTCTTT. Variable domain in full (rest from reference TRBV7-8 and TRBJ1-1): GAGVSQSPRYKVAKRGQDVALRCDPISGHVSLFWYQQALGQGPEFLTYFQNEAQLDKSGLPSDRFFAERPEGSVSTLKIQRTQQEDSAVYLCASTDRGGNTEAFFGQGTRLTVV.

The chain recombines TRBV10-3 with TRBJ2-2, with D tentatively TRBD1 or TRBD2 (5 bases each). Trimming removed 2 bases from V and 5 bases from J, with 12 bases in between. This CDR3 has 15 amino acids. Per germline, CDR1 ENHRY and CDR2 SYGVKD. CDR3 DNA: TGTGCCATCAGTGAGAACCGGGGCCCTACCGGGGAGCTGTTTTTT. As protein: CAISENRGPTGELFF.

This clonotype has a handful of counts. The chain uses TRBV30 and TRBJ1-5; 8 nucleotides match TRBD1. The ends lost 2 bases at V and 4 bases at J; junction bases unmatched: 7. Germline V lookup: CDR1 GTSNPN, CDR2 SVGIG (reference sequence). CDR3 size: 15 residues. The CDR3 reads CAWSPAGQGNQPQHF. The CDR3 bases are TGTGCCTGGAGTCCAGCCGGACAGGGAAATCAGCCCCAGCATTTT.

This chain links TRBV30 with TRBJ1-6; no clear D gene. The CDR3 spans 13 residues. The V end was cut by 2 bases, the J end by 5 bases, with 7 bases between. Per the germline V gene, CDR1 is GTSNPN and CDR2 is SVGIG (reference sequence). CDR3 region: CAWSTADNSPLHF. For the CDR3, the DNA is TGTGCCTGGAGTACAGCCGATAATTCACCCCTCCACTTT. The variable domain in full, with the rest retrieved from reference TRBV30 and TRBJ1-6, is SQTIHQWPATLVQPVGSPLSLECTVEGTSNPNLYWYRQAAGRGLQLLFYSVGIGQISSEVPQNLSASRPQDRQFILSSKKLLLSDSGFYLCAWSTADNSPLHFGNGTRLTVT.

This clonotype was seen a handful of times. The chain has TRBV5-1 and TRBJ2-1, with D tentatively TRBD1 (5 bases). V was shortened by 4 bases and J by 2 bases, with 19 bases between the two germline ends. The germline CDR1 and CDR2 sequences are SGHRS and YFSETQ. The CDR3 length is 17 residues. In DNA, the CDR3 is TGCGCCAGCAGCCCACGGCTCAGGGTGAGCCCCTACAATGAGCAGTTCTTC. It translates to CASSPRLRVSPYNEQFF.

The J gene is TRBJ1-1, the V gene TRBV5-1; TRBD1 is a possible D gene (6 bases). This CDR3 region has 14 residues. V lost 0 bases and J lost 6, with 12 bases in between. Germline V gene sequence: CDR1 SGHRS, CDR2 YFSETQ. This chain's CDR3 is CASSLAGGPAEAFF. CDR3 nucleotides: TGCGCCAGCAGCTTGGCGGGGGGGCCCGCTGAAGCTTTCTTT.

The chain combines TRBV12-3 or TRBV12-4 with TRBJ1-5; possible D gene TRBD1, 5 bases. Between the trimmed V and J ends, which lost 3 bases and 3 bases, there was a span of 15 bases. This CDR3 is built from 16 residues. CDR3 in DNA: TGTGCCAGCAGTTTTCTTGCAGGGCGGAACAATCAGCCCCAGCATTTT. Translating gives CASSFLAGRNNQPQHF.

By share, this clonotype counts as medium-sized. The rearrangement joins TRBV5-6 to TRBJ2-3; D may correspond to TRBD1 or TRBD2 (5 bases each). The CDR3 sequence is 17 residues long. Germline lookup yields CDR1 SGHDT and CDR2 YYEEEE. V lost 2 bases and J lost 1, with 17 bases in between. The CDR3 coding sequence is TGTGCCAGCAGCTTCCGACACAGGTTGGGGGGCACAGATACGCAGTATTTT. It yields the protein CASSFRHRLGGTDTQYF.

This clonotype was seen a few times. This sequence joins TRBV12-3 or TRBV12-4 and TRBJ2-7; D gene ambiguous. This CDR3 spans 12 amino acids. V lost 8 bases, J lost 6 bases, and 14 bases lay in between. The CDR3 region has the DNA TGTGCCAGCTTAGAGGTCCCCTCCGAGCAGTACTTC. Amino acids: CASLEVPSEQYF.

This chain links TRBV12-3 or TRBV12-4 with TRBJ2-7; 8 positions match TRBD1. The length of the CDR3 is 16 residues. V was clipped by 5 bases and J by 2 bases; unmatched bases: 11. CDR3 protein: CASSLPSGTGTYEQYF. CDR3 DNA: TGTGCCAGCAGTCTCCCGTCCGGGACAGGTACCTACGAGCAGTACTTC.